This T cell receptor beta chain is from a study of CD8+ T cells in alopecia areata. Broader study findings: More clonal than normal scalp was lesional scalp, particularly alopecia totalis/universalis. Possibly as an HLA-related effect, TCR sharing across patients appeared less clear than in mice. Tissue-resident alphabeta T cells belonging to normal skin likewise get sequenced within scalp specimens.

This clone was counted only a few times. No antigen is known for it. In the same sample, other DNA sequences code for this CDR3. A FACSAria was used to sort CD4+ and CD8+ T cells. These cells came from PBMCs. RNA extraction and reverse transcription yielded cDNA as sequencing template. The assay was immunoSEQ multiplex PCR, and TCRdb's table has in-frame clones only and misses some. The sample consists of 100,000 to 120,000 clones, around 59% of them appearing once. The germline V and J ends were trimmed by 0 bases and 10 bases, with 8 bases remaining between them. Germline-derived CDR1 and CDR2 are SGHDT and YYEEEE. The CDR3 contains 12 residues.

The source of this sequence is a human donor in good health. Input material: CD8+ T cells sorted from blood. The chain joins TRBV5-6 to TRBJ2-1; possibly TRBD1 for D (5 bases). The CDR3 reads CASSLGRGEQFF. CDR3 DNA: TGTGCCAGCAGCTTGGGTAGGGGCGAGCAGTTCTTC.